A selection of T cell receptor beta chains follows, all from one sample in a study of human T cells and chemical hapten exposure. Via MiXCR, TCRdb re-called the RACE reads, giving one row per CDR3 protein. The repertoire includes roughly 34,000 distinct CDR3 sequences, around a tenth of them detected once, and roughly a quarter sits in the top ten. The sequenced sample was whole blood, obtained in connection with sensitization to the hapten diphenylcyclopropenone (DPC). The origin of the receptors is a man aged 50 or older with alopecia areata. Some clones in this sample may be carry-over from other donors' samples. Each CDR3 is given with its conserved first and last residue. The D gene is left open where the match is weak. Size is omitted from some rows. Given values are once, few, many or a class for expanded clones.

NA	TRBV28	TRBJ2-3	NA	TGTGCCAGCAGCTACAACAGGGATCGAACGCAGTATTTT	CASSYNRDRTQYF
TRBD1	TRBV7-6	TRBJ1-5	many	TGTGCCAGCAGCTTGGACAGGGCTCAGCCCCAGCATTTT	CASSLDRAQPQHF
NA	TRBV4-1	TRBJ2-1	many	TGCGCCAGCAGCCAAGTCGGACCTAACAATGAGCAGTTCTTC	CASSQVGPNNEQFF
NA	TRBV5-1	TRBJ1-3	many	TGCGCCAGCAGCTTGGAAGTAACTGGAAACACCATATATTTT	CASSLEVTGNTIYF
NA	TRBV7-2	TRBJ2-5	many	TGTGCCAGCAGATTGGTAGGACAAGAGACCCAGTACTTC	CASRLVGQETQYF
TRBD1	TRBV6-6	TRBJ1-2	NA	TGTGCCAGCAGTTACTCGAAGTGGAGGGGGCTTAACTATGGCTACACCTTC	CASSYSKWRGLNYGYTF
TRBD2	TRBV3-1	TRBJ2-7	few	TGTGCCAGCAGCCAGGCCGGGGGGGATTACGAGCAGTACTTC	CASSQAGGDYEQYF
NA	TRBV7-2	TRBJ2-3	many	TGTGCCAGCAGCCCCGTGATGGGAGGCGCAGATACGCAGTATTTT	CASSPVMGGADTQYF
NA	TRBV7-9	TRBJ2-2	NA	TGTGCCAGACAGGGCCAAAACACCGGGGAGCTGTTTTTT	CARQGQNTGELFF
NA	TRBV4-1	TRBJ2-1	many	TGCGCCAGCAGCCAACGTTATACCTCGAGCCTGGAGGAGCAGTTCTTC	CASSQRYTSSLEEQFF
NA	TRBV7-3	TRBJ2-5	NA	TGTGCCAGCAGCTTATGGGGGTCAGAGACCCAGTACTTC	CASSLWGSETQYF
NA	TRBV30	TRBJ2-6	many	TGTGCCTGTTCGTGGCAGTCTCTCTCTGGGGCCAACGTCCTGACTTTC	CACSWQSLSGANVLTF
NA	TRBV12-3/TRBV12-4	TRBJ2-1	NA	TGTGCCAGCACTCACCCTTCGTCTAAGGGCACTGTGAACTCCTACAATGAGCAGTTCTTC	CASTHPSSKGTVNSYNEQFF
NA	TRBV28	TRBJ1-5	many	TGTGCAGGGGGAGGTAGCAATCAGCCCCAGCATTTT	CAGGGSNQPQHF
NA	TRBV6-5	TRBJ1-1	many	TGTGCCAGCAATAAAGCCCGGGACTCCAGACTAGGCACTGAAGCTTTCTTT	CASNKARDSRLGTEAFF
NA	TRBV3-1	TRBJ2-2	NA	TGTGCCAGCAGCCCCATGACAGTAACGGGGGAGCTGTTTTTT	CASSPMTVTGELFF
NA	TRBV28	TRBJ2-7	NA	TGTGCCAGCAGTCCCCTGCGGCTCGAGCAGTACTTC	CASSPLRLEQYF
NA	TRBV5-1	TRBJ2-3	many	TGCGCCAGCAGCAAATTGGTAGCAGATACGCAGTATTTT	CASSKLVADTQYF
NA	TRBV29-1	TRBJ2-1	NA	TGCAGCGGGGGACCATACAATGAGCAGTTCTTC	CSGGPYNEQFF
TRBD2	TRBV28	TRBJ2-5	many	TGTGCCAGCAGTTCCGGGACTACCCAAGAGACCCAGTACTTC	CASSSGTTQETQYF
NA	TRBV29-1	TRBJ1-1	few	TGCAGCGTTGAAGCTGAAGCTTTCTTT	CSVEAEAFF
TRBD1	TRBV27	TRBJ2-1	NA	TGTGCCAGCAGCTCACAGGGGGACTCCTACAATGAGCAGTTCTTC	CASSSQGDSYNEQFF
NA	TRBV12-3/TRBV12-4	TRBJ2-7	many	TGTGCCAGCAGTCTTGGGCAGTTAGACTACGAGCAGTACTTC	CASSLGQLDYEQYF
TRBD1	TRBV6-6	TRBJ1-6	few	TGTGCCAGCAGTCAACAGGGGCGGGATTCACCCCTCCACTTT	CASSQQGRDSPLHF
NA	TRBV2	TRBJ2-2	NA	TGTGCCAGCCTCACAGGGATCAGCACCGGGGAGCTGTTTTTT	CASLTGISTGELFF
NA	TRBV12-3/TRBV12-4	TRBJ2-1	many	TGTGCCAGCAGTCCTCTAAACAATGAGCAGTTCTTC	CASSPLNNEQFF
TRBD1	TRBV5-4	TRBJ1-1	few	TGTGCCAGCAGCTTGATGGGACAGGACCCTGAAGCTTTCTTT	CASSLMGQDPEAFF
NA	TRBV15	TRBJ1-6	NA	TGTGCCACCAGCAGAGTGGACAGTTATTCACCCCTCCACTTT	CATSRVDSYSPLHF
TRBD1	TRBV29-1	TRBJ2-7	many	TGCAGCGTCGCGGGACAGGGTTACTACGAGCAGTACTTC	CSVAGQGYYEQYF
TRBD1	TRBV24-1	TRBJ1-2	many	TGTGCCACCAGTGATCCTCAGGGGGCTGGGAGCTACACCTTC	CATSDPQGAGSYTF
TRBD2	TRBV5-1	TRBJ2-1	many	TGCGCCAGCAGCTCCGCCGGGGAGGGTGAGCAGTTCTTC	CASSSAGEGEQFF
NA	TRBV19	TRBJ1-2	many	TGTGCCAGTAGTATAACACGGAACTATGGCTACACCTTC	CASSITRNYGYTF
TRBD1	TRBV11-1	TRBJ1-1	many	TGTGCCAGCAGCGTCAGGACAGGTTTGACTGAAGCTTTCTTT	CASSVRTGLTEAFF
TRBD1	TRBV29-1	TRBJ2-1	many	TGCAGCGTTGACAGGGGGCCCTACAATGAGCAGTTCTTC	CSVDRGPYNEQFF
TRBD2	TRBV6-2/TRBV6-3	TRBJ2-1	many	TGTGCCAGCAGTAATAGCGGGAGTAGGGGCGAGCAGTTCTTC	CASSNSGSRGEQFF
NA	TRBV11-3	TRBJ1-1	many	TGTGCCAGCAGCTTAAGCGGGGGGGCGAGGTCTGAAGCTTTCTTT	CASSLSGGARSEAFF
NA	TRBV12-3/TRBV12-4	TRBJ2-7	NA	TGTGCCAGCAGTCCCGCCGGGATTCCCTCCTACGAGCAGTACTTC	CASSPAGIPSYEQYF
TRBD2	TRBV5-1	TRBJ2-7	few	TGCGCCAGCAGCTTGGATGCTAGCGGGACTTACGAGCAGTACTTC	CASSLDASGTYEQYF
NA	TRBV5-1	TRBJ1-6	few	TGCGCCAGCAGCTTGGATGATACAGGGCTTAATAACTCACCCCTCCACTTT	CASSLDDTGLNNSPLHF
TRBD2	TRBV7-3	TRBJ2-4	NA	TGTGCCAGCAGCCGAACTAGCGGGAGTGGCAAAAACATTCAGTACTTC	CASSRTSGSGKNIQYF
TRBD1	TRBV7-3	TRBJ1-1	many	TGTGCCAGCAGCCCCGACAGGGGGTTGGCTGAAGCTTTCTTT	CASSPDRGLAEAFF
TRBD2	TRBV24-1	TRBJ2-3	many	TGTGCCACCAGTGATTCGACTAGCGGGAGACTCACAGATACGCAGTATTTT	CATSDSTSGRLTDTQYF
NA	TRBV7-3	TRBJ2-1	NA	TGTGCCAGCAGCTTAACGGGGGCACTTGGGGATGAGCAGTTCTTC	CASSLTGALGDEQFF
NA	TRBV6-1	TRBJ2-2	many	TGTGCCAGCAGTGAGGTCTTGGCGAACACCGGGGAGCTGTTTTTT	CASSEVLANTGELFF
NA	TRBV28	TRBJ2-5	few	TGTGCCAGCAGGACGGGCGGAGAGACCCAGTACTTC	CASRTGGETQYF
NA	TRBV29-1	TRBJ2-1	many	TGCAGCGTTGAGAGGACGGGAGTTGAGCAGTTCTTC	CSVERTGVEQFF
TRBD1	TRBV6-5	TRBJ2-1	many	TGTGCCAGCAGTACAGGGGGCGGGTTGTCTTACAATGAGCAGTTCTTC	CASSTGGGLSYNEQFF
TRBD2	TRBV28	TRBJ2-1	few	TGTGCCAGCACCATTAGCGGGAGGTGGAATGAGCAGTTCTTC	CASTISGRWNEQFF
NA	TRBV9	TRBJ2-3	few	TGTGCCAGCAGCCCGAGGGTCGGAGCGGAGGCCCTCACAGATACGCAGTATTTT	CASSPRVGAEALTDTQYF
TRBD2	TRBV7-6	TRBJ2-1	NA	TGTGCCAGCAGCTTAGGACTAGCGGAAGAACCACTACCACAATGGGAGCAGTTCTTC	CASSLGLAEEPLPQWEQFF
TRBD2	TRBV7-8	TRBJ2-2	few	TGTGCCAGCAGCTTAGAGAGCGGGACGAACACCGGGGAGCTGTTTTTT	CASSLESGTNTGELFF
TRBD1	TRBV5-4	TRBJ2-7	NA	TGTGCCAGCAGCTTCCGACAGGGGGGCGAGCAGTACTTC	CASSFRQGGEQYF
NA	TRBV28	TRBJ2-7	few	TGTGCCAGCGGGGGGGCAGAATACGAGCAGTACTTC	CASGGAEYEQYF
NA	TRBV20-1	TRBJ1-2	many	TGCAGTGCCCCCGGCTCGTACTATGGCTACACCTTC	CSAPGSYYGYTF
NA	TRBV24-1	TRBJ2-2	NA	TGTGCCACCCGACTCGCCACCGGGGAGCTGTTTTTT	CATRLATGELFF
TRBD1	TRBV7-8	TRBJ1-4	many	TGTGCCAGCAGCTACCGGGACAGTTGGCCAAAAGAAAAACTGTTTTTT	CASSYRDSWPKEKLFF
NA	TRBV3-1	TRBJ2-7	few	TGTGCCAGCAGCTCTCGGGCCGGGCGGGAGCAGTACTTC	CASSSRAGREQYF